Listed below are T cell receptor beta chains from one sample, sequenced in a study of OX40 agonist ivuxolimab in advanced cancers. Method: immunoSEQ multiplex PCR; TCRdb's copy keeps in-frame clones and lacks some. The sample lists roughly 76,000 clones; 88% were seen once. Sequencing used CD4+ or CD8+ T cells sorted from blood, obtained in a trial of the OX40 agonist ivuxolimab. Receptor source: an adult with an advanced solid tumor such as melanoma, head and neck, liver or kidney cancer. CDR3s include the opening cysteine and the closing phenylalanine or tryptophan. Each record gives: CDR3 DNA, CDR3 protein, V gene, J gene, clone size, D gene. A D gene is named only where the DNA matches it firmly. For some rows the clone size is stated as once, few or many, or as a class when expanded; others skip it.

CDR3 DNA: TGTGCCAGCAGTGAAGGCTTGGGCGGGAGTAAGTACGAGCAGTACTTC; CDR3 protein: CASSEGLGGSKYEQYF; V gene: TRBV6-1; J gene: TRBJ2-7; clone size: NA; D gene: TRBD2
CDR3 DNA: TGCGCCAGCAGCAAACGCCAGGGAGAGTTTGGAAACACCATATATTTT; CDR3 protein: CASSKRQGEFGNTIYF; V gene: TRBV4-1; J gene: TRBJ1-3; clone size: NA; D gene: NA
CDR3 DNA: TGTGCCAGCAGTTCCCCGGCTGCTAGCGGGATTGGTTACGAGCAGTACTTC; CDR3 protein: CASSSPAASGIGYEQYF; V gene: TRBV28; J gene: TRBJ2-7; clone size: NA; D gene: TRBD2
CDR3 DNA: TGCGCCAGCAGCCGAGGGACAGGGGAAGGTTACGAGCAGTACTTC; CDR3 protein: CASSRGTGEGYEQYF; V gene: TRBV5-1; J gene: TRBJ2-7; clone size: NA; D gene: TRBD1
CDR3 DNA: TGTGCCAGCAGCTTGGGACTAGCGGGAGGGCCACGCGAGACCCAGTACTTC; CDR3 protein: CASSLGLAGGPRETQYF; V gene: TRBV5-6; J gene: TRBJ2-5; clone size: once; D gene: TRBD2
CDR3 DNA: TGTGCCAGCAGTCTAGTTTATAATGAAAAACTGTTTTTT; CDR3 protein: CASSLVYNEKLFF; V gene: TRBV28; J gene: TRBJ1-4; clone size: NA; D gene: NA
CDR3 DNA: TGTGCCAGCAGTGTATGGGCTTCGACTGGGGCCAACGTCCTGACTTTC; CDR3 protein: CASSVWASTGANVLTF; V gene: TRBV28; J gene: TRBJ2-6; clone size: once; D gene: NA
CDR3 DNA: TGTGCCAGTAGACTGAGGGGGCTGAAGACTGAAGCTTTCTTT; CDR3 protein: CASRLRGLKTEAFF; V gene: TRBV19; J gene: TRBJ1-1; clone size: NA; D gene: TRBD1
CDR3 DNA: TGCGCCAGCAGCTTCGGGACTTACGGTCAAGAGACCCAGTACTTC; CDR3 protein: CASSFGTYGQETQYF; V gene: TRBV5-1; J gene: TRBJ2-5; clone size: NA; D gene: NA
CDR3 DNA: TGTGCCAGCAGCCTTACAGTGAACACTGAAGCTTTCTTT; CDR3 protein: CASSLTVNTEAFF; V gene: TRBV7-9; J gene: TRBJ1-1; clone size: NA; D gene: NA
CDR3 DNA: TGTGCCACCAGCAGAGAAACTCTCTTCGACGAAAAACTGTTTTTT; CDR3 protein: CATSRETLFDEKLFF; V gene: TRBV15; J gene: TRBJ1-4; clone size: NA; D gene: NA
CDR3 DNA: TGCGCCAGCAGTGAGTCTACCGGGGACGAGCAGTACTTC; CDR3 protein: CASSESTGDEQYF; V gene: TRBV10-1; J gene: TRBJ2-7; clone size: NA; D gene: NA
CDR3 DNA: TGTGCCAGCACCCCTACGGACAGGGGGAATGAAAAACTGTTTTTT; CDR3 protein: CASTPTDRGNEKLFF; V gene: TRBV9; J gene: TRBJ1-4; clone size: NA; D gene: TRBD1
CDR3 DNA: TGTGCCAGCTCACCATCATTGGGACAGGGATCCTACGAGCAGTACTTC; CDR3 protein: CASSPSLGQGSYEQYF; V gene: TRBV18; J gene: TRBJ2-7; clone size: NA; D gene: TRBD1
CDR3 DNA: TGTGCCAGCAGCGCCGGACAGGGGGCCTACGAGCAGTACTTC; CDR3 protein: CASSAGQGAYEQYF; V gene: TRBV6-1; J gene: TRBJ2-7; clone size: NA; D gene: TRBD1
CDR3 DNA: TGCGCCAGCAGCTTGGAGGGGCAGAATGAGCAGTTCTTC; CDR3 protein: CASSLEGQNEQFF; V gene: TRBV5-1; J gene: TRBJ2-1; clone size: NA; D gene: NA
CDR3 DNA: TGTGCCAGCAGTGAAACCTCGACGGGAGCGGCCCAGTACTTC; CDR3 protein: CASSETSTGAAQYF; V gene: TRBV25-1; J gene: TRBJ2-5; clone size: few; D gene: NA
CDR3 DNA: TGTGCCAGCAGCTTCCTAGCCCTGACAGATACGCAGTATTTT; CDR3 protein: CASSFLALTDTQYF; V gene: TRBV11-2; J gene: TRBJ2-3; clone size: NA; D gene: NA
CDR3 DNA: TGTGCCAGCTCAACGGGACTAGCTATTGCAGATACGCAGTATTTT; CDR3 protein: CASSTGLAIADTQYF; V gene: TRBV18; J gene: TRBJ2-3; clone size: NA; D gene: TRBD2
CDR3 DNA: TGTGCCAGCAGCCAAGGACTAGCGGGGTTGGCAGATACGCAGTATTTT; CDR3 protein: CASSQGLAGLADTQYF; V gene: TRBV7-3; J gene: TRBJ2-3; clone size: once; D gene: TRBD2